The present TCR beta chain was sequenced within a study of CD8+CD57+ T cells in acquired aplastic anemia (dated by TCRdb to 2016 to 2019). Concerning the study at large: A mean of about 3.2 ug of DNA, ranging from about 0.19 to 27.4 ug, was extracted from sorted CD4+ and CD8+ cells. A CD8+CD57+ expansion meant a frequency higher than the mean frequency seen in healthy subjects. Overall results and qualifications from the work: Some 30 CD8+ CDR3 sequences were found to be shared between patients and controls, but these sequences appeared to be highly expressed in patients and within the immunodominant clones of the patients. Patients and healthy controls showed no significant difference in CD8+ Simpson's diversity (P=0.060).

Profiling of TCR beta VDJ combinations and CDR3 sequences used genomic DNA as the template. TCR repertoire sequencing was run on an Illumina HiSeq 2000. From the authors' description of their analysis: TRBV/TRBJ rearrangement plots, CDR3 size and DJ length profiles, and Simpson's diversity index were used to evaluate the repertoires. The most abundant DNA sequence in the deep sequencing data was taken as the immunodominant clone. CDR3 amino acid sequences were checked for sharing between subjects and were compared against published repertoires and the VDJdb database. TCRdb trimmed public reads at Q25 via fastp, called clones via MiXCR and kept in-frame beta chains. Entries that share a CDR3 protein sequence are merged under the most common genes and DNA. For this entry, the V and J calls and clone size follow TCRdb and not the study's own pipeline. The sample records 450,000 to 600,000 distinct CDR3 sequences, 25% to 40% of which are singletons. The ten largest clonotypes hold approximately 0.82% of the sample.

There are a few counts of this clonotype. Its antigen is still unknown. It has no much larger one-base neighbor in the sample; base qualities were not kept. V and J are truncated by 4 bases and 2 bases respectively, leaving an intervening sequence of 6 bases. CDR1 and CDR2 (LNHNV, YYDKDF) derive from the germline V gene (reference sequence). The CDR3, cysteine through phenylalanine, is 13 amino acids long. Only the CDR3 region is kept as DNA, spanning 39 bases read in frame from base 1. Patients chosen for sequencing had shown expansion of CD8+CD57+ cells by flow cytometry. Every patient had a diagnosis of severe acquired aplastic anemia based on International Study of Aplastic Anemia and Agranulocytosis and Camitta criteria. Patients had received no therapy at the time of blood sampling. In this study, sorted CD4+ and CD8+ T cells from the blood of healthy subjects and of severe aplastic anemia patients had their TCR repertoires deep-sequenced. In the USA, patient enrollment took place under clinicaltrials.gov protocols 00001620, 01623167, 00001397, 00071045, 00081523 and 00961064. Ficoll-Paque density gradient centrifugation was used to isolate peripheral blood mononuclear cells. CD4+ and CD8+ T cells were sorted by FACS or magnetic beads before DNA extraction.

The receptor chain draws on TRBV15 and TRBJ2-1, with no reliable assignment of the D segment. This TCR was sampled from a human donor with aplastic anemia. The sample comprised sorted CD4+, CD8+, or CD8+CD57+ T cells (not recorded which) from PBMCs. Here is the DNA: TGTGCCACCAGCACTTATCCCTACAATGAGCAGTTCTTC. This yields the protein CATSTYPYNEQFF.